This T cell receptor beta chain appears in the sequencing data of a study of T cells in Graves' hyperthyroidism and ophthalmopathy. Whole-study results and caveats: Onset of ophthalmopathy came a median approximately 6.5 months after the model predicted it. Most expanded thyroid clonotypes above 0.001 recurred in blood.

Details on this clonotype: Its antigen remains unknown. Given a much more abundant clone one base away, this may be a read error.

This CDR3 contains 16 residues. Looked up from germline, CDR1 is SEHNR and CDR2 is FQNEAQ (reference sequence). Trimming took off 2 bases at V and 4 bases at J, with 16 bases between the two ends. Participants, patients aged 18 to 65, had newly diagnosed hyperthyroidism with a duration under 2 months. Based on clinical symptoms, serum thyroxine and TRAb, thyroid ultrasound and orbital computed tomography, diagnoses were reached. Amplification of TCR beta CDR3 regions was performed using RNA transcripts as template. With the HTBI primer set, the TCR CDR3 went through a first round of RT-PCR. TCRdb ran MiXCR on the multiplex PCR reads and lists one entry per CDR3 protein. There are some 770,000 distinct CDR3 sequences in the sample; roughly 15% occur only once, and approximately 8% lies in the top ten.

This TCR was sampled from a young man with Graves' hyperthyroidism. Material for sequencing was blood. V is TRBV7-9 and J is TRBJ2-3; D not resolved. The CDR3 bases are TGTGCCAGCAGCTTACCTGTCGAGATCGAGGCAGATACGCAGTATTTT. It codes for CASSLPVEIEADTQYF.